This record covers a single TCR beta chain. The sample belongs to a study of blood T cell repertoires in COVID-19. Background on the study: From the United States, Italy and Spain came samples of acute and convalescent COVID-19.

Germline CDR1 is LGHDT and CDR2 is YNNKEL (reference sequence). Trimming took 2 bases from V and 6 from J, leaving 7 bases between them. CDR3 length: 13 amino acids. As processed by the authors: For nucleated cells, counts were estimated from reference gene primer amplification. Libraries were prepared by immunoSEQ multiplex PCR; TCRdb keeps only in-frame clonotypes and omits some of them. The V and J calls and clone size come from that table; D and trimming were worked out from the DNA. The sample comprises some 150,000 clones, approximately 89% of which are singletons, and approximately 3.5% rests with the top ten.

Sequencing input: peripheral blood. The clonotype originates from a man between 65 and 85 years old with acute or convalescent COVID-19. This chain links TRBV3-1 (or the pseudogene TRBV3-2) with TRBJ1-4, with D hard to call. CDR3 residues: CASSQTTYEKLFF. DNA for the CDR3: TGTGCCAGCAGCCAAACCACATATGAAAAACTGTTTTTT.